This is a list of T cell receptor beta chains from one sample in a study of vaccination and CD4 T cells after COVID-19. These receptors are not linked to any known antigen. TCRdb fed the PCR reads into MiXCR, producing one record per CDR3 protein. This table has about 10,000 distinct CDR3 sequences, almost 65% appearing once. The sample was CD4+ T cells from blood, cultured in vitro, taken before SARS-CoV-2 vaccination. The receptors shown here come from a human donor who had recovered from COVID-19. CDR3s include the opening cysteine and the closing phenylalanine or tryptophan. A D gene is named only where the DNA matches it firmly. Rows may omit the clone size; those that give it use once, few, many or a size class.

J gene,V gene,clone size,D gene,CDR3 protein,CDR3 DNA
TRBJ1-2,TRBV20-1,.,.,CSASLKAGGTGWRGYTF,TGCAGTGCTAGCCTAAAGGCGGGGGGTACTGGTTGGCGTGGCTACACCTTC
TRBJ2-5,TRBV20-1,few,.,CSASFGTQYF,TGCAGCGCATCATTTGGGACCCAGTACTTC
TRBJ1-5,TRBV6-5,.,TRBD1,CASSYQTGEGQPQHF,TGTGCCAGCAGTTATCAGACAGGGGAGGGTCAGCCCCAGCATTTT
TRBJ1-1,TRBV6-5,.,.,CASSYSKGTEAFF,TGTGCCAGCAGTTACTCGAAGGGGACTGAAGCTTTCTTT
TRBJ2-3,TRBV6-5,.,.,CASSLGGRTDTQYF,TGTGCCAGCAGTTTAGGCGGGCGGACAGATACGCAGTATTTT
TRBJ1-1,TRBV7-9,few,TRBD1,CASSLRGQTNTEAFF,TGTGCCAGCAGCTTAAGGGGGCAGACGAACACTGAAGCTTTCTTT
TRBJ2-7,TRBV2,.,TRBD2,CASKGLAGPSGEQYF,TGTGCCAGCAAGGGACTAGCGGGACCCTCGGGGGAGCAGTACTTC
TRBJ1-3,TRBV6-2/TRBV6-3,.,.,CASSSSPGTGNTIYF,TGTGCCAGCAGCTCGTCGCCCGGGACTGGAAACACCATATATTTT
TRBJ2-7,TRBV9,once,TRBD1,CASSAGTGVSYEQYF,TGTGCCAGCAGCGCTGGGACAGGGGTTTCCTACGAGCAGTACTTC
TRBJ2-5,TRBV3-1,once,.,CASSQLGDLNQETQYF,TGTGCCAGCAGCCAATTGGGGGACCTGAACCAAGAGACCCAGTACTTC
TRBJ2-1,TRBV20-1,.,TRBD2,CSTSGNEQFF,TGCAGTACTAGCGGCAATGAGCAGTTCTTC
TRBJ1-6,TRBV6-5,.,.,CASSYSGTMDSPLHF,TGTGCCAGCAGTTACTCCGGGACAATGGATTCACCCCTCCACTTT
TRBJ2-1,TRBV28,.,.,CASSRPGPLYNEQFF,TGTGCCAGCAGTCGTCCGGGGCCCCTCTACAATGAGCAGTTCTTC
TRBJ2-5,TRBV7-2,.,TRBD2,CATGPGGSQETQYF,TGTGCCACCGGGCCGGGGGGTAGTCAAGAGACCCAGTACTTC
TRBJ2-1,TRBV2,.,.,CASSVRGRGEQFF,TGTGCCAGCAGTGTGAGGGGGAGGGGTGAGCAGTTCTTC
TRBJ2-3,TRBV25-1,.,TRBD2,CASSTSGSTDTQYF,TGTGCCAGCAGCACTAGCGGAAGCACAGATACGCAGTATTTT
TRBJ2-5,TRBV12-3/TRBV12-4,.,.,CASSYQTAEETQYF,TGTGCCAGCAGTTACCAAACAGCCGAAGAGACCCAGTACTTC
TRBJ1-2,TRBV6-1,.,.,CASSDLSYGYTF,TGTGCCAGCAGTGACTTAAGCTATGGCTACACCTTC
TRBJ2-7,TRBV15,.,.,CATSRDNGVQYF,TGTGCCACCAGCAGAGATAATGGTGTGCAGTACTTC
TRBJ2-5,TRBV20-1,.,TRBD2,CSARPLALEPQYF,TGCAGTGCTAGACCACTAGCGCTAGAGCCCCAGTACTTC
TRBJ2-5,TRBV2,.,TRBD2,CASRGLAGNQETQYF,TGTGCCAGCAGGGGACTAGCGGGCAACCAAGAGACCCAGTACTTC
TRBJ1-6,TRBV20-1,.,.,CSAQEVQGNSPLHF,TGCAGTGCGCAAGAGGTACAGGGCAATTCACCCCTCCACTTT
TRBJ2-1,TRBV19,.,TRBD2,CASSRTSGRKYNEQFF,TGTGCCAGTAGTCGAACTAGCGGGAGGAAATACAATGAGCAGTTCTTC
TRBJ2-7,TRBV6-1,.,TRBD2,CASRREGLSWEQYF,TGTGCCAGCCGGCGGGAGGGATTAAGTTGGGAGCAGTACTTC
TRBJ2-7,TRBV28,.,TRBD2,CASSLGGWSYEQYF,TGTGCCAGCAGCCTGGGAGGGTGGTCCTACGAGCAGTACTTC
TRBJ2-1,TRBV25-1,.,.,CASSEYVGSYNEQFF,TGTGCCAGCAGTGAATATGTGGGTTCCTACAATGAGCAGTTCTTC
TRBJ2-1,TRBV6-5,.,.,CASSYKGPQYNEQFF,TGTGCCAGCAGTTACAAGGGACCACAGTACAATGAGCAGTTCTTC
TRBJ1-2,TRBV7-2,few,.,CASSSLGSYGYTF,TGTGCCAGCAGCTCCTTAGGGTCCTATGGCTACACCTTC
TRBJ2-7,TRBV20-1,.,TRBD1,CSARTGGEVQYF,TGCAGTGCGCGGACAGGGGGCGAGGTGCAGTACTTC
TRBJ2-7,TRBV20-1,.,.,CSARTPGGMYEQYF,TGCAGTGCTAGGACCCCAGGCGGGATGTACGAGCAGTACTTC
TRBJ2-7,TRBV7-9,.,TRBD2,CASSFLTSGRAQGEQYF,TGTGCCAGCAGCTTTTTGACTAGCGGGAGGGCCCAGGGCGAGCAGTACTTC
TRBJ2-1,TRBV27,once,.,CASSLELPLYNEQFF,TGTGCCAGCAGTTTAGAACTACCGCTTTACAATGAGCAGTTCTTC
TRBJ1-2,TRBV20-1,few,.,CSANRDTLAYGYTF,TGCAGTGCAAACCGGGACACGCTAGCCTATGGCTACACCTTC
TRBJ2-5,TRBV20-1,.,.,CSAKTRLETQYF,TGCAGTGCGAAAACTAGGCTAGAGACCCAGTACTTC
TRBJ2-5,TRBV20-1,.,.,CSARAPGTSSETQYF,TGCAGTGCTAGAGCCCCCGGGACATCCAGTGAGACCCAGTACTTC
TRBJ2-3,TRBV7-2,.,TRBD1,CASSYTGAGDTQYF,TGTGCCAGCAGCTACACAGGGGCTGGAGATACGCAGTATTTT
TRBJ1-6,TRBV28,.,TRBD1,CASRSGQGYSPLHF,TGTGCCAGCAGGTCAGGACAGGGCTATTCACCCCTCCACTTT
TRBJ2-7,TRBV6-2/TRBV6-3,.,TRBD1,CASTQTGVAGEQYF,TGTGCCAGCACCCAGACAGGGGTGGCGGGCGAGCAGTACTTC
TRBJ2-2,TRBV4-2,.,TRBD2,CASSQDLAAGGPGELFF,TGTGCCAGCAGCCAAGATCTCGCGGCGGGAGGGCCCGGGGAGCTGTTTTTT
TRBJ2-7,TRBV7-2,.,TRBD2,CASSFGLAVTYEQYF,TGTGCCAGCAGCTTCGGACTAGCGGTAACCTACGAGCAGTACTTC